This T cell receptor beta chain was found in a study of neoadjuvant nivolumab and ipilimumab in lung cancer. In the case of this clone: The antigen is undetermined.

Sequencing used immunoSEQ multiplex PCR; TCRdb keeps in-frame clones, though not all of them. The profile shows about 18,000 clones, 75% to 85% of them singletons. Findings and caveats of the study: Resected-tumor TCR richness correlated positively with pretherapy blood richness. Only a small number of samples underwent TCR sequencing. From pretherapy to surgery, tumor richness and clonality rose with dual therapy. Only a single major-pathologic-response sample was available for clonality analysis.

This clonotype was sampled from an adult with non-small cell lung cancer. Sequencing used tumor tissue, obtained after neoadjuvant nivolumab, alone or with ipilimumab, at or shortly before surgery.

The CDR3 sequence is CASSYSGTDGELFF. The CDR3 DNA sequence: TGTGCCAGCAGTTACTCGGGGACAGACGGGGAGCTGTTTTTT. The chain recombines TRBV6-5 with TRBJ2-2; TRBD1 aligns across 7 bases. V shed 0 bases and J 7 bases; nucleotides not matched to a gene: 2. This CDR3 comprises 14 residues. Germline V gives CDR1 MNHEY, CDR2 SVGAGI.